The clone carrying this TCR beta chain appeared many times. Its antigen is as yet unknown. This sample is drawn from a study of T-cell reconstitution after alpha-beta-depleted transplantation in children. V was pared by 2 bases and J by 0 bases, with 9 bases between. The CDR3 loop spans 15 amino acids. CDR1 SGHKS and CDR2 YYEKEE come from the germline V gene (reference sequence). Study conclusions and caveats: The origin of high day-60 TCRbeta diversity in some patients lay in surviving recipient T cells and thymic progenitors. Several hundred graft clones that had expanded were reportedly the source of alpha-beta T cells about two months after transplant. Diversity and T-cell counts at one year after transplant derived mostly from new T cells.

This sample's TCRbeta library carried unique molecular identifier barcodes. In TCRdb, the PCR reads were re-called with MiXCR into one record per CDR3 protein. The sample holds roughly 120,000 distinct CDR3 sequences, 9% to 12% seen once. This TCR came from a boy aged 2-15 years with acute lymphoblastic leukemia, due to receive a stem cell transplant. This chain connects TRBV5-5 to TRBJ2-1; a weak D match, TRBD2 (6 bases). The material was PBMCs, obtained before TCRalphabeta/CD19-depleted stem cell transplant. CDR3 amino acids: CASSFSGGSYNEQFF. The CDR3, as DNA: TGTGCCAGCAGCTTTAGCGGAGGCTCCTACAATGAGCAGTTCTTC.